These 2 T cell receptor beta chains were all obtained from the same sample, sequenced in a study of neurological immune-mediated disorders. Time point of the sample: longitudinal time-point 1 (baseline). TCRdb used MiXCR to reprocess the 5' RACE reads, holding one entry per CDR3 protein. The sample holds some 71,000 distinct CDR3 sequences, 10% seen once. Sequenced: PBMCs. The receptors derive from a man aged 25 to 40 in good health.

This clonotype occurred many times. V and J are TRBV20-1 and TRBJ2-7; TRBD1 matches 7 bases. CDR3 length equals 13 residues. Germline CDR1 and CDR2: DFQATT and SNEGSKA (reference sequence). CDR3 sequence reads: CRSADRNTYEQYF. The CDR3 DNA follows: TGCCGCTCCGCGGACAGGAATACCTACGAGCAGTACTTC.

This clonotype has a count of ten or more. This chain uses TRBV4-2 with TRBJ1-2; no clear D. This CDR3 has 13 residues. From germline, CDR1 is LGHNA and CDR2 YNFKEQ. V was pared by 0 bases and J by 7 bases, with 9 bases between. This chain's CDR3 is CASSQETTSGYTF. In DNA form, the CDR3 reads TGTGCCAGCAGCCAAGAGACGACGAGTGGCTACACCTTC.